Listed below are T cell receptor beta chains from one sample, sequenced in a study of cytomegalovirus exposure and HLA in healthy donors. The protocol was immunoSEQ multiplex PCR, while the TCRdb copy is restricted to in-frame clones and leaves out a portion. The profile shows over 200,000 clones, roughly 83% of them singletons. Sequencing was carried out using PBMCs. The receptors were sampled from a woman between 18 and 29 years old in good health and CMV-seronegative. CDR3s include the opening cysteine and the closing phenylalanine or tryptophan. Fields, in order: CDR3 length, clone size, J gene, V gene, D gene, CDR3 DNA, CDR3 protein. D genes are given only for firm matches. Part of the rows lack a size; the others show once, few, many or a class for expanded clones.

16 | many | TRBJ2-1 | TRBV1 | . | TGCACCAGCAGCCAAGTCCTAGCGGGGGGGACGAATGAGCAGTTCTTC | CTSSQVLAGGTNEQFF
15 | . | TRBJ2-1 | TRBV6-4 | TRBD2 | TGTGCCAGCAGTCGGGAGGGCTCGGCCTACAATGAGCAGTTCTTC | CASSREGSAYNEQFF
17 | . | TRBJ1-2 | TRBV6-1 | TRBD1 | TGTGCCAGCAGTGAAAGGGGGACAGGATTTCCTAACTATGGCTACACCTTC | CASSERGTGFPNYGYTF
13 | . | TRBJ1-6 | TRBV27 | . | TGTGCCAGCAGTTTAGAGAGAAATTCACCCCTCCACTTT | CASSLERNSPLHF
15 | . | TRBJ2-4 | TRBV5-4 | . | TGTGCCAGCAGCTTGGGGCCTAGCGCCGAAAACATTCAGTACTTC | CASSLGPSAENIQYF
11 | . | TRBJ1-1 | TRBV6-1 | . | TGTGCCAGCAGTCTACAGGTTGAAGCTTTCTTT | CASSLQVEAFF
14 | . | TRBJ2-7 | TRBV5-6 | TRBD1 | TGTGCCAGCAGCTCCCGGACAGGGAGCTACGAGCAGTACTTC | CASSSRTGSYEQYF
16 | . | TRBJ2-3 | TRBV5-6 | TRBD2 | TGTGCCAGCAGCTGGATAGCGGGGGGTACCACAGATACGCAGTATTTT | CASSWIAGGTTDTQYF
14 | . | TRBJ1-2 | TRBV29-1 | TRBD1 | TGCAGCGTCAGTCCGGGACAGGGAGTTTATGGCTACACCTTC | CSVSPGQGVYGYTF
18 | once | TRBJ2-3 | TRBV28 | TRBD2 | TGTGCCAGCAGTTTTAGGACTAGCGGGGCAAGAAGCACAGATACGCAGTATTTT | CASSFRTSGARSTDTQYF
14 | few | TRBJ2-1 | TRBV7-9 | . | TGTGCCAGCAGCTCTGACAGGAGTTACAATGAGCAGTTCTTC | CASSSDRSYNEQFF
11 | . | TRBJ2-5 | TRBV10-3 | . | TGTGCCATTTCGGACAAAGAGACCCAGTACTTC | CAISDKETQYF
15 | . | TRBJ1-2 | TRBV6-1 | . | TGTGCCAGCAGTGAAATCGCCCTATCCCACTATGGCTACACCTTC | CASSEIALSHYGYTF
17 | . | TRBJ1-4 | TRBV27 | . | TGTGCCAGCAGTCCCCCCCTGGTTCTGGCTATGCATGAAAAACTGTTTTTT | CASSPPLVLAMHEKLFF
13 | few | TRBJ2-7 | TRBV10-3 | . | TGTGCCATCAGTGCTCAGGGTTCCTACGAGCAGTACTTC | CAISAQGSYEQYF
14 | . | TRBJ1-2 | TRBV6-5 | TRBD1 | TGTGCCAGCAGACAGGGACAGGGGTTTTATGGCTACACCTTC | CASRQGQGFYGYTF
15 | . | TRBJ2-7 | TRBV28 | . | TGTGCCAGCAGTGGACGGACCGCCTCGGGGTACGAGCAGTACTTC | CASSGRTASGYEQYF
12 | . | TRBJ1-5 | TRBV30 | . | TGTGCCGGGGGGGACGGCCTGGAGCCCCAGCATTTT | CAGGDGLEPQHF
13 | . | TRBJ1-1 | TRBV30 | . | TGTGCCTGGACCCTACAGGCTTACGCTGAAGCTTTCTTT | CAWTLQAYAEAFF
13 | . | TRBJ2-7 | TRBV13 | . | TGTGCCAGCAGCTTAGTAACTAGTAAAGAGCAGTACTTC | CASSLVTSKEQYF
15 | . | TRBJ2-7 | TRBV6-5 | . | TGTGCCAGCAGTTACTCTGGGGTTTTATCGTACGAGCAGTACTTC | CASSYSGVLSYEQYF
13 | . | TRBJ1-1 | TRBV6-6 | . | TGTGCCAGCGGACGCGTTTCGAACACTGAAGCTTTCTTT | CASGRVSNTEAFF
14 | once | TRBJ1-4 | TRBV5-1 | TRBD1 | TGCGCCAGCAGCTTGGAGACAGGGAATGAAAAACTGTTTTTT | CASSLETGNEKLFF
15 | . | TRBJ2-3 | TRBV27 | . | TGTGCCAGCAGTGGGATACAGACTAGCACAGATACGCAGTATTTT | CASSGIQTSTDTQYF
12 | . | TRBJ1-5 | TRBV19 | . | TGTGCCAGTAGTATATCCCTCGGGCCCCAGCATTTT | CASSISLGPQHF
15 | . | TRBJ2-7 | TRBV6-1 | . | TGTGCCAGCAGTGAATCGTTCGTAGACTCCTACGAGCAGTACTTC | CASSESFVDSYEQYF
15 | . | TRBJ2-3 | TRBV11-2 | . | TGTGCCAGCAGCTTAAGGTATCCTAGCACAGATACGCAGTATTTT | CASSLRYPSTDTQYF
16 | . | TRBJ2-6 | TRBV7-8 | . | TGTGCCAGCAGCTTGGGACACCACTCTGGGGCCAACGTCCTGACTTTC | CASSLGHHSGANVLTF
12 | . | TRBJ2-7 | TRBV29-1 | . | TGCAGCGTTGAAGAGGGTTCATACGAGCAGTACTTC | CSVEEGSYEQYF
15 | . | TRBJ2-5 | TRBV9 | . | TGTGCCAGCACTTATAGCGGTAGTTCCCGAGAGACCCAGTACTTC | CASTYSGSSRETQYF
15 | . | TRBJ2-3 | TRBV7-3 | TRBD2 | TGTGCCAGCAGCCCGGGGGGGAGGGATGCAGATACGCAGTATTTT | CASSPGGRDADTQYF
14 | . | TRBJ2-7 | TRBV7-6 | . | TGTGCCAGCAGCCCCGGGGACAACCCCAACGAGCAGTACTTC | CASSPGDNPNEQYF
14 | . | TRBJ1-2 | TRBV15 | . | TGTGCCACCAAAGGACAGCACTCTAACTATGGCTACACCTTC | CATKGQHSNYGYTF
14 | . | TRBJ2-7 | TRBV27 | . | TGTGCCAGCAGTTTATATCCGGTCTCCTACGAGCAGTACTTC | CASSLYPVSYEQYF
12 | . | TRBJ1-2 | TRBV29-1 | . | TGCAGCGTCCGTGACGGAAGGGATGGCTACACCTTC | CSVRDGRDGYTF
14 | . | TRBJ2-7 | TRBV6-1 | . | TGTGCCAGCAGTGAAGCCCCTGTTTACTACGAGCAGTACTTC | CASSEAPVYYEQYF
18 | . | TRBJ2-1 | TRBV6-1 | . | TGTGCCAGCAGTGAACTACCACTTGGATTCAGCTCCTACAATGAGCAGTTCTTC | CASSELPLGFSSYNEQFF
16 | . | TRBJ1-1 | TRBV30 | TRBD1 | TGTGCCTGGAATCTCGACAGGGCTTACATTAACACTGAAGCTTTCTTT | CAWNLDRAYINTEAFF
14 | . | TRBJ1-2 | TRBV27 | TRBD1 | TGTGCCAGCAAGAGGGACAGGGGAAACTATGGCTACACCTTC | CASKRDRGNYGYTF
15 | . | TRBJ2-2 | TRBV9 | . | TGTGCCAGCAGCGTAGGTGGGGGGAACACCGGGGAGCTGTTTTTT | CASSVGGGNTGELFF
18 | . | TRBJ1-2 | TRBV29-1 | TRBD1 | TGCAGCGTTGAAGGGGAGGGCGCACAGGGGAAGCCTAACTATGGCTACACCTTC | CSVEGEGAQGKPNYGYTF
15 | . | TRBJ2-1 | TRBV29-1 | . | TGCAGCGCCGAAGATCTCGCTTCTACTCACAATGAGCAGTTCTTC | CSAEDLASTHNEQFF
18 | . | TRBJ2-7 | TRBV28 | TRBD2 | TGTGCCAGCACCGCTTCCGGGACTAGCGGGAGAAGCGCCTACGAGCAGTACTTC | CASTASGTSGRSAYEQYF